The 29 T cell receptor beta chains given below trace back to one sample, sequenced in a study of PD-L1 blockade in urothelial cancer. Produced via immunoSEQ multiplex PCR; TCRdb's table is partial and in-frame only. The repertoire holds 25,000 to 30,000 clones, 70% to 90% seen once, with roughly 3.1% in the top ten. This specimen consisted of PBMCs, obtained around atezolizumab (anti-PD-L1) treatment. Receptor source: a man aged 45-65 years with urothelial cancer.

The rearrangement joins TRBV14 to TRBJ2-1; weak D call: TRBD2 (6 bases). Trimming left V 0 bases short and J 0 bases short, with 9 bases between. This CDR3 is 16 amino acids long. Looked up from germline, CDR1 is SGHDN and CDR2 is FVKESK. CDR3 nucleotides: TGTGCCAGCAGCCAAGACGCGGGAAGCTCCTACAATGAGCAGTTCTTC. Translation: CASSQDAGSSYNEQFF.

The V call is TRBV29-1, the J call TRBJ2-1; TRBD2 matches 7 bases. Looked up from germline, CDR1 is SQVTM and CDR2 is ANQGSEA. This CDR3 has 11 amino acids. The V and J ends lost 6 bases and 10 bases, in that order; junction bases with no gene match: 6. CDR3 sequence (DNA): TGCAGCGTAGGGAGCGGGAACGAGCAGTTCTTC. Translation: CSVGSGNEQFF.

The V and J genes are TRBV5-6 and TRBJ1-1, with D unclear. CDR1 and CDR2 from the germline V gene are SGHDT and YYEEEE. The CDR3 length is 17 residues. The V end was cut by 4 bases, the J end by 0 bases, with 19 bases between. The CDR3 spells CASSVNLGTNMNTEAFF. CDR3 sequence (DNA): TGTGCCAGCAGCGTTAACTTGGGCACAAACATGAACACTGAAGCTTTCTTT.

This chain uses TRBV28 with TRBJ1-1, with D possibly matching TRBD1 (6 bases). This CDR3 contains 15 residues. Germline assignment: CDR1 MDHEN and CDR2 SYDVKM. Trimming removed 6 bases at V and 0 bases at J, with 14 bases between. The CDR3 spells CASSYTWTVNTEAFF. CDR3 in DNA: TGTGCCAGCAGCTACACCTGGACAGTGAACACTGAAGCTTTCTTT.

This clone was found once. The chain has TRBV27 and TRBJ2-7; D perhaps matches TRBD2 (6 bases). The CDR3 totals 14 residues. V was cut by 6 bases and J by 0 bases, with 12 bases left in between. CDR1 is MNHEY, CDR2 SMNVEV, per germline (reference sequence). CDR3 DNA sequence: TGTGCCAGCAGCCCCGGGAGTGGCTCCTACGAGCAGTACTTC. Protein: CASSPGSGSYEQYF.

The chain joins TRBV6-5 to TRBJ2-3; TRBD2 matches at 11 bases. Losses at the gene ends were 4 bases for V and 2 bases for J; bases not matched to a gene: 5. Per the germline V gene, CDR1 is MNHEY and CDR2 is SVGAGI. The CDR3 has 16 residues. The CDR3 sequence is CASSFLTSGDTDTQYF. CDR3 in DNA: TGTGCCAGCAGTTTCCTGACTAGCGGGGACACAGATACGCAGTATTTT.

In its sample, this clone was seen a few times. The chain joins TRBV10-1 to TRBJ2-3, with D tentatively TRBD1 (6 bases). The V end lost 3 bases, the J end lost 3 bases, and 13 bases lay between the germline ends. This CDR3 contains 15 residues. The germline V gene encodes CDR1 WNHNN and CDR2 SYGVQD (reference sequence). The CDR3 DNA reads as TGCGCCAGCAGTGAAGGGCCAAGGGGGACAGATACGCAGTATTTT. Protein product: CASSEGPRGTDTQYF.

The rearrangement links TRBV5-6 to TRBJ1-2, with D possibly being TRBD1 (6 bases). The CDR3 has 14 amino acids. CDR1 is SGHDT, CDR2 YYEEEE, per germline. The ends were cut back, 3 bases at V and 6 bases at J, with 15 bases in the middle. CDR3 bases: TGTGCCAGCAGCTCAACTTACAGGGATCATGGCTACACCTTC. This encodes CASSSTYRDHGYTF.

V gene TRBV9 combines with J gene TRBJ2-1; a weak D match, TRBD2 (5 bases). Trimming shortened V by 4 bases and J by 9 bases, and 23 bases separated the two germline ends. The CDR3 has 16 amino acids. Germline V CDR1 and CDR2: SGDLS, YYNGEE. The CDR3 sequence is CASSSEPRGSWLEQFF. The CDR3 DNA reads TGTGCCAGCAGCTCCGAACCCCGGGGTAGTTGGCTTGAGCAGTTCTTC. Complete variable domain (other parts from reference TRBV9 and TRBJ2-1): DSGVTQTPKHLITATGQRVTLRCSPRSGDLSVYWYQQSLDQGLQFLIQYYNGEERAKGNILERFSAQQFPDLHSELNLSSLELGDSALYFCASSSEPRGSWLEQFFGPGTRLTVL.

CDR3 coding DNA: TGTGCCAGCAGCGTGGAAGGGGCTGCCTACGAGCAGTACTTC. It yields the protein CASSVEGAAYEQYF. This sequence joins TRBV9 and TRBJ2-7; D possibly corresponds to TRBD1 (5 bases). Germline V lookup: CDR1 SGDLS, CDR2 YYNGEE. This CDR3 has 14 amino acids. The ends were cut back, 2 bases at V and 2 bases at J, with 11 bases in the middle.

The chain is built from TRBV11-1 and TRBJ1-6; 9 positions agree with TRBD1. Trimming at V came to 5 bases and at J to 5 bases, leaving 7 bases not matched to a gene. This CDR3 comprises 16 residues. From germline, CDR1 is SGHAT and CDR2 FQDESV (reference sequence). The CDR3 reads CASSERYRGHNSPLHF. CDR3 sequence (DNA): TGTGCCAGCAGCGAGAGGTACAGGGGGCATAATTCACCCCTCCACTTT.

This chain joins TRBV4-1 and TRBJ2-7, with 8 bases aligning to TRBD2. Per the germline V gene, CDR1 is MGHRA and CDR2 is YSYEKL. The trim removed 2 bases at V and 3 bases at J, leaving 15 bases unmatched. This CDR3 contains 18 residues. The CDR3 DNA reads as TGCGCCAGCAGCCAACCTGGACCCAGCGGGAGTTACTTCTACGAGCAGTACTTC. Translation gives CASSQPGPSGSYFYEQYF.

The rearrangement uses TRBV6-6 and TRBJ1-1; D uncertain. This CDR3 region has 14 residues. V gave up 8 bases and J gave up 0 bases, with 13 bases separating them. Germline CDR1 reads MNHNY; CDR2 reads SVGAGI (reference sequence). CDR3 amino acids: CASFFLGMNTEAFF. The CDR3 DNA sequence: TGTGCCAGCTTCTTTCTGGGCATGAACACTGAAGCTTTCTTT.

The J gene is TRBJ2-7, the V gene TRBV6-5; TRBD1 is a possible D gene (6 bases). The CDR3 is 15 residues long. V lost 6 bases and J lost 3, with 18 bases in between. Germline CDR1 and CDR2: MNHEY and SVGAGI. The CDR3 DNA reads TGTGCCAGCAGAGAAAGAACAGGGAGAAGCTACGAGCAGTACTTC. Its protein is CASRERTGRSYEQYF.

The V gene is TRBV28, the J gene TRBJ2-1; possible D gene TRBD2, 5 bases. The CDR3 loop spans 14 amino acids. CDR1 and CDR2 from the germline V gene are MDHEN and SYDVKM. The V and J ends lost 7 bases and 8 bases respectively, with 18 bases between them. CDR3 in DNA: TGTGCCAGCAAACCGCCCGGGGATTTCCATGAGCAGTTCTTC. Encoded protein: CASKPPGDFHEQFF.

This chain links TRBV15 with TRBJ2-5, with 7 bases identical to TRBD1. Trimming cost V 0 bases and J 0 bases; bases outside gene matches: 4. The CDR3 is 16 residues long. Germline CDR1 and CDR2: LNHNV and YYDKDF (reference sequence). Here the CDR3 reads CATSRDPTGYQETQYF. Here the CDR3 DNA reads TGTGCCACCAGCAGAGATCCGACAGGGTACCAAGAGACCCAGTACTTC.

The genes are TRBV6-5 and TRBJ2-3, with TRBD1 identical over 8 bases. The ends lost 4 bases at V and 1 base at J; junction bases unmatched: 7. The germline V gene encodes CDR1 MNHEY and CDR2 SVGAGI. The CDR3 sequence is 16 residues long. The CDR3 sequence is CASSWRQGKGTDTQYF. Here the CDR3 DNA reads TGTGCCAGCAGTTGGAGACAGGGGAAGGGCACAGATACGCAGTATTTT.

The chain employs TRBV11-2 and TRBJ2-7; possible D gene TRBD1, 6 bases. The CDR3 length is 14 residues. CDR1 is SGHAT and CDR2 is FQNNGV in the germline V gene. V was shortened by 1 base and J by 0 bases, with 7 bases between the two germline ends. As DNA, the CDR3 is TGTGCCAGCAGCTTAGGCAGGGGCTCCTACGAGCAGTACTTC. This translates into CASSLGRGSYEQYF.

The table lists this clone with a count of one. This chain joins TRBV7-6 and TRBJ2-1; possible D gene TRBD2, 5 bases. This CDR3 has 12 amino acids. V gave up 2 bases and J gave up 7 bases, with 6 bases separating them. Germline CDR1 is SGHVS and CDR2 is FNYEAQ. The CDR3 nucleotides are TGTGCCAGCAGCTTACGGAGGAATGAGCAGTTCTTC. Its translation: CASSLRRNEQFF.

This chain links TRBV4-3 with TRBJ2-7; 8 bases map to TRBD2. CDR3 size: 17 residues. The V gene end was trimmed by 0 bases and the J gene end by 0 bases; junction bases not matched to a gene: 7. Germline assignment: CDR1 LGHNA and CDR2 YSLEER. The CDR3 DNA sequence: TGCGCCAGCAGCCAAGATAGTAGCGGGATTCTCTCCTACGAGCAGTACTTC. It yields the protein CASSQDSSGILSYEQYF.

This chain uses TRBV25-1 with TRBJ2-3; weak D call: TRBD1 (6 bases). There are 18 residues in the CDR3. Trimming left V 6 bases short and J 0 bases short, with 22 bases between. Germline V lookup: CDR1 MGHDK, CDR2 SYGVNS. The CDR3 here is CASSSTGQKTPSTDTQYF. The CDR3 DNA follows: TGTGCCAGCAGCTCCACAGGACAGAAGACTCCTAGCACAGATACGCAGTATTTT.

The rearrangement uses TRBV7-4 and TRBJ1-5, with D maybe TRBD1 (5 bases). V was pared by 5 bases and J by 5 bases, with 16 bases between. Germline CDR1 SGHVT, CDR2 SQSDAQ. The CDR3 has 15 residues. The CDR3, as DNA: TGTGCCAGCAGCCCAAACAGGACCCGGCATCAGCCCCAGCATTTT. The encoded protein is CASSPNRTRHQPQHF.

The gene calls are TRBV12-5 and TRBJ2-5; 7 bases match TRBD1. V gave up 6 bases and J gave up 0 bases; unmatched junction bases: 10. Germline V gives CDR1 LGHNT, CDR2 FRNRAP. This CDR3 has 16 amino acids. The CDR3: CASGPIQGQNQETQYF. CDR3 DNA sequence: TGTGCTAGTGGACCTATCCAGGGACAGAACCAAGAGACCCAGTACTTC.

This chain connects TRBV5-1 to TRBJ1-1, with 7 bases matching TRBD1. The CDR3 consists of 14 residues. V dropped 0 bases and J dropped 2; count of bases not matched to a gene: 1. Per germline, CDR1 SGHRS and CDR2 YFSETQ. In DNA form, the CDR3 reads TGCGCCAGCAGCTTGGGGGACAGTAACACTGAAGCTTTCTTT. It encodes CASSLGDSNTEAFF.

This chain uses TRBV29-1 with TRBJ1-1; 9 nucleotides align to TRBD1. Germline assignment: CDR1 SQVTM and CDR2 ANQGSEA. This CDR3 comprises 13 residues. The V and J ends lost 5 bases and 2 bases, in that order; junction bases with no gene match: 3. The chain's CDR3 is CSVWDRVNTEAFF. The CDR3 DNA reads as TGCAGCGTTTGGGACAGGGTAAACACTGAAGCTTTCTTT.

This chain links TRBV5-1 with TRBJ1-2, with D perhaps TRBD1 (6 bases). CDR1 and CDR2 from the germline V gene are SGHRS and YFSETQ. The ends were cut back, 0 bases at V and 4 bases at J, with 16 bases in the middle. This CDR3 comprises 16 residues. DNA for the CDR3: TGCGCCAGCAGCTTGGGGCTCGTTCAGGGGCGCTATGGCTACACCTTC. Protein sequence: CASSLGLVQGRYGYTF.

The J gene is TRBJ1-1, the V gene TRBV5-8; TRBD1 agrees at 9 bases. The germline CDR1 and CDR2 sequences are SGHTS and YDEGEE. With V trimmed by 3 bases and J by 1 base, 7 bases remained unmatched. The CDR3 loop spans 16 amino acids. For the CDR3, the DNA is TGTGCCAGCAGCTCGACAGGGGGTATTTCGAACACTGAAGCTTTCTTT. As protein: CASSSTGGISNTEAFF.

The CDR3, as DNA: TGTGCCAGCAGTTTTTGGAGAAATGGCTACACCTTC. The encoded protein is CASSFWRNGYTF. V gene TRBV6-6 combines with J gene TRBJ1-2; D is uncertain. The CDR3 is 12 amino acids. The germline V gene encodes CDR1 MNHNY and CDR2 SVGAGI (reference sequence). V was trimmed by 4 bases and J by 6 bases, leaving 9 bases between them.

This clone was seen only once. V gene TRBV5-1 combines with J gene TRBJ2-3; maybe TRBD2 (5 bases). The germline gives CDR1 SGHRS, CDR2 YFSETQ. The CDR3 runs to 14 residues. The V end was cut by 4 bases, the J end by 2 bases, with 11 bases between. CDR3 region: CASSPGLYTDTQYF. The CDR3 DNA follows: TGCGCCAGCAGCCCCGGACTGTACACAGATACGCAGTATTTT.